This T cell receptor (beta chain) was sequenced in a study of blood T cell repertoires in COVID-19 (dated by TCRdb to the early 2020s). With respect to the entire study: Samples from collaborators originated in the United States, Italy and Spain and spanned both the acute and convalescent phases of COVID-19. Where available, HLA class I and class II types were taken from metadata supplied by the sample provider and were not determined by assay-based typing. Sample metadata almost always included a de-identified subject ID, COVID-19 status, age in years and sex. The material from the prospective study consisted of cDNA or gDNA derived from T cells, B-cell-depleted T cells, or PBMCs. The repertoires were released in a freely available public database intended as a resource for research on the immune response to SARS-CoV-2. Deeply sampled blood TCRbeta repertoires from subjects exposed to, actively infected with, or recovered from COVID-19 were included in the dataset. The samples were drawn from two sources: the first 160 participants of the ongoing ImmuneRACE study, and over 1,000 subjects contributed by 6 global collaborators.

Findings and caveats that apply to the study as a whole: Clinical and demographic metadata were provided uncurated, with the amount varying by source and participant.

TCRbeta CDR3 regions were amplified from genomic DNA using the immunoSEQ Assay, a bias-controlled multiplex PCR. Processing in the source paper ran as follows. The number of nucleated cells in each sample was estimated from the amplification of reference gene primers within the assay. To quantify the absolute abundance of each unique TCRbeta CDR3 rearrangement, sequence reads were collapsed and filtered. For each sample, productive Simpson clonality was calculated as the square root of Simpson's diversity index over productive rearrangements. TCRdb limited this immuneACCESS table to in-frame rearrangements with V and J called. A share of clones is missing; checked studies link under half to unresolved V genes, and the rest is unexplained. The V and J calls and clone size come from that table; D and trimming were worked out from the DNA. For this sample the table gives under 45,000 clones, of which roughly 76% were detected only once. The ten largest account for over 25% of the sample.

Collaborating institutions collected whole blood in K2EDTA tubes following their own protocols. For TCRbeta analysis, collaborators shipped samples as frozen whole blood, isolated PBMCs, or DNA extracted from either of those sample types. Details on this clone: This clone's antigen is unknown. Qualities for individual bases were not recorded, and no much larger clone is one base off.

The CDR3 numbers 13 residues from cysteine through phenylalanine. The sequence is cut down to CDR3 DNA, 39 bases in frame from base 1. The germline V gene (reference sequence) yields PRHDT for CDR1 and FYEKMQ for CDR2. V and J are truncated by 5 bases and 6 bases respectively, leaving an intervening sequence of 11 bases. The TCR comes from a woman in her seventies with acute or convalescent COVID-19. Material for sequencing was peripheral blood. In this chain, TRBV13 is recombined with TRBJ1-5; the D gene cannot be named for sure. Read as DNA, the sequence is TGTGCCAGCAGCCACGGCGCGGGTCAGCCCCAGCATTTT. Translated, it gives CASSHGAGQPQHF.